Listed below are T cell receptor beta chains from one sample, sequenced in a study of graft-versus-host responses after intestinal transplantation. The repertoire was sequenced with immunoSEQ multiplex PCR; TCRdb's copy has only in-frame clones and lacks some. The data hold 140,000 or so clones, with 85% to 95% observed a single time. Their cognate antigens are unknown. The sequencing here drew on unstimulated CD4+ T cells sorted from spleen or lymph node cells, taken before intestinal transplant. All receptors come from a human donor who received an intestinal transplant. Each CDR3 is given with its conserved first and last residue.

j_gene: TRBJ1-1
v_gene: TRBV6-5
len: 14
CDR3aa: CASSYSKGGTEAFF

j_gene: TRBJ1-4
v_gene: TRBV18
len: 16
CDR3aa: CASSTIQGVPNEKLFF

j_gene: TRBJ1-2
v_gene: TRBV28
len: 14
CDR3aa: CASSTTGPSYGYTF

j_gene: TRBJ2-7
v_gene: TRBV11-2
len: 13
CDR3aa: CASSLATSYEQYF

j_gene: TRBJ2-2
v_gene: TRBV2
len: 13
CDR3aa: CASGLVYTGELFF

j_gene: TRBJ2-3
v_gene: TRBV2
len: 13
CDR3aa: CASRSPQGAMQYF

j_gene: TRBJ2-5
v_gene: TRBV27
len: 15
CDR3aa: CASSSVSTWEETQYF

j_gene: TRBJ2-4
v_gene: TRBV10-3
len: 17
CDR3aa: CAISESSREGTKNIQYF

j_gene: TRBJ2-5
v_gene: TRBV15
len: 13
CDR3aa: CATSREPLREQYF

j_gene: TRBJ1-5
v_gene: TRBV18
len: 13
CDR3aa: CASSPAMDQPQHF

j_gene: TRBJ2-7
v_gene: TRBV7-2
len: 15
CDR3aa: CASSLVSGSSSEQYF

j_gene: TRBJ1-3
v_gene: TRBV7-9
len: 19
CDR3aa: CASSIPFWFRGRTTNTIYF

j_gene: TRBJ1-1
v_gene: TRBV4-1
len: 16
CDR3aa: CASSQIRLTGDTEAFF